This TCR beta chain was captured in a study of CD8 T cells in ankylosing spondylitis (dated by TCRdb to about 2017). At the level of the whole study: The study set out to find disease-linked TCR variants by profiling T cell receptor beta repertoires in ankylosing spondylitis patients and healthy donors. The full study cohort was made up of about two dozen ankylosing spondylitis patients and more than 90 healthy donors. Peripheral blood was sampled, and synovial fluid was also collected from ankylosing spondylitis patients. Findings and caveats that apply to the study as a whole: Some motif variants had previously been reported in the synovial fluid and blood of reactive arthritis patients, which suggests shared mechanisms of disease initiation. In peripheral blood, the disease-linked clones were found at relatively low frequencies and had a CD8+ phenotype. The disease-linked clones were reported to be significantly enriched in matched synovial fluid samples from ankylosing spondylitis patients. A TCR beta motif of several highly homologous amino acid variants appeared characteristic of blood from ankylosing spondylitis patients.

The table lists this clonotype with many counts. Its antigen is not yet known. Base qualities are not recorded, but no much larger clone differs from it by a single base. The sample was run on an Illumina HiSeq 2500. TCR beta libraries were prepared by quantitative 5'-RACE with molecular barcodes. As for how the authors treated the data: To identify disease-linked TCR variants, a new computational method was used, one built on a probabilistic model of VDJ rearrangement. TCRdb took the public reads, trimmed them with fastp at Q25, ran MiXCR for clone calling and kept in-frame beta chains. Identical CDR3 protein sequences are pooled into one entry, listed with their most common genes and DNA. What appears here as the V and J calls and clone size reflects TCRdb's work, not the paper's. This sample is represented by over 450,000 distinct CDR3 sequences; about 12% of them were singletons. The ten largest clones take up nearly 7% of the sample.

Deletion took 1 base off V and 4 bases off J, with a span of 11 bases between the germline ends. The CDR3 numbers 15 residues from cysteine through phenylalanine. Only the CDR3 portion is preserved as DNA: 45 bases, with reading frame beginning at the first base. CDR1 and CDR2 are read off the germline V gene as SGHTA and FQGNSA. This clonotype originated in a male donor with ankylosing spondylitis. The sequence links TRBV7-2 to TRBJ2-1; no D segment can be confidently identified. Sequenced sample: blood, either unsorted or a sorted T cell fraction (not recorded which). Here is the DNA: TGTGCCAGCAGCTTAGAACTCGCGGAATACAATGAGCAGTTCTTC. This encodes CASSLELAEYNEQFF. Where the CDR3 stops, the reference TRBV7-2 and TRBJ2-1 genes take over; the full variable domain is GAGVSQSPSNKVTEKGKDVELRCDPISGHTALYWYRQSLGQGLEFLIYFQGNSAPDKSGLPSDRFSAERTGGSVSTLTIQRTQQEDSAVYLCASSLELAEYNEQFFGPGTRLTVL.